These 19 T cell receptor beta chains came from one sample sequenced in a study of shared clonotypes between healthy human individuals. Method: immunoSEQ multiplex PCR; TCRdb's copy keeps in-frame clones and lacks some. The data hold about 2.3 million clones, with 93% observed a single time. The sample comprised naive CD4+ T cells from PBMCs. Specified subset: CD45RA+ positively selected. The receptor source for this set is a man younger than 35 in good health. Some clones in this sample may be carry-over from other donors' samples.

The chain carries TRBV2 and TRBJ2-5; D possibly uses TRBD1 or TRBD2 (5 bases each). V lost 1 base, J lost 5 bases, and 11 bases lay in between. The CDR3 totals 14 residues. Per germline, CDR1 SNHLY and CDR2 FYNNEI. In DNA form, the CDR3 reads TGTGCCAGCAGTGAAGAGAGGGGCGTCGAGACCCAGTACTTC. Translating it yields CASSEERGVETQYF.

This sequence joins TRBV5-1 and TRBJ2-3; weak D call: TRBD2 (6 bases). This CDR3 spans 16 amino acids. V dropped 0 bases and J dropped 10 bases, with 21 bases sitting between them. Germline V gene data show CDR1 as SGHRS and CDR2 as YFSETQ. For the CDR3, the DNA is TGCGCCAGCAGCTTGGGACGCGGGGACTCCCTTGTTCCGCAGTATTTT. This gives the protein CASSLGRGDSLVPQYF.

Concerning this clone itself: Different DNA sequences within this sample yield the same CDR3. This chain's CDR3 is CASSPPGGDTQYF. As DNA, the CDR3 is TGTGCCAGCTCACCACCGGGCGGGGATACGCAGTATTTT. The chain combines TRBV18 with TRBJ2-3; possible D gene TRBD2, 5 bases. The CDR3 length is 13 residues. V lost 0 bases, J lost 6 bases, and 7 bases lay in between. Germline V gene data show CDR1 as KGHSH and CDR2 as LQKENI.

The chain recombines TRBV27 with TRBJ2-7, with unresolved D. The germline CDR1 and CDR2 sequences are MNHEY and SMNVEV (reference sequence). The CDR3 consists of 15 residues. The V gene lost 7 bases and the J gene lost 3 bases, with 19 bases spanning the gap. The CDR3 region is CASKLSVSGLYEQYF. CDR3 sequence (DNA): TGTGCCAGCAAACTAAGTGTGTCCGGGCTCTACGAGCAGTACTTC.

This chain connects TRBV18 to TRBJ2-7, with 9 bases lining up with TRBD1. Germline V gene sequence: CDR1 KGHSH, CDR2 LQKENI. The CDR3 consists of 15 residues. V gave up 6 bases and J gave up 4 bases; unmatched junction bases: 10. The CDR3 nucleotides are TGTGCCAGCTCCGAGGTGACAGGGGGTTCTTACGAGCAGTACTTC. Its protein is CASSEVTGGSYEQYF.

DNA of the CDR3: TGTGCCAGTAGTATACTGGGAGGGCGGAGCGGGGAGCTGTTTTTT. Amino acids: CASSILGGRSGELFF. The gene calls are TRBV19 and TRBJ2-2; 7 bases line up with TRBD2. The germline V gene encodes CDR1 LNHDA and CDR2 SQIVND (reference sequence). This CDR3 spans 15 amino acids. V lost 2 bases and J lost 7; bases outside the gene matches: 7.

The chain has TRBV18 and TRBJ1-5; maybe TRBD1 (6 bases). The V end was cut by 3 bases, the J end by 2 bases, with 20 bases between. Germline V gene sequence: CDR1 KGHSH, CDR2 LQKENI. This CDR3 contains 18 residues. In DNA form, the CDR3 reads TGTGCCAGCTCACCCGCCTCGGCGGCACAGGGAGGCAATCAGCCCCAGCATTTT. Protein product: CASSPASAAQGGNQPQHF.

The chain combines TRBV19 with TRBJ2-6; D may be TRBD1 (6 bases). There are 15 residues in the CDR3. Germline loops: CDR1 LNHDA, CDR2 SQIVND (reference sequence). Between the trimmed V and J ends, which lost 7 bases and 0 bases, there was a span of 10 bases. The CDR3 coding sequence is TGTGCCAGTACCTTAGGGGGCTCTGGGGCCAACGTCCTGACTTTC. It is translated as CASTLGGSGANVLTF.

This chain joins TRBV28 and TRBJ1-2, with a tentative D call TRBD1 (5 bases). Germline values: CDR1 MDHEN, CDR2 SYDVKM. The CDR3 length is 14 residues. V lost 6 bases and J 6 bases, leaving 17 bases between the germline ends. This chain's CDR3 is CASSPGVWSDGYTF. CDR3 sequence (DNA): TGTGCCAGCAGCCCGGGGGTGTGGTCGGATGGCTACACCTTC.

V is TRBV30 and J is TRBJ1-4; D is perhaps TRBD1 (6 bases). V was shortened by 1 base and J by 7 bases, with 10 bases between the two germline ends. Per the germline V gene, CDR1 is GTSNPN and CDR2 is SVGIG (reference sequence). The CDR3 is made up of 13 amino acids. The CDR3 here is CAWSGGLTEKLFF. CDR3 sequence (DNA): TGTGCCTGGAGTGGGGGGCTGACTGAAAAACTGTTTTTT.

V and J are TRBV6-4 and TRBJ2-2; D unresolved. V lost 3 bases and J lost 4, with 9 bases in between. Germline V lookup: CDR1 MRHNA, CDR2 SNTAGT. The CDR3 has 14 residues. CDR3 loop: CASSEGLGTGELFF. The CDR3 bases are TGTGCCAGCAGTGAAGGGTTGGGCACCGGGGAGCTGTTTTTT.

The rearrangement uses TRBV28 and TRBJ1-4, with D possibly being TRBD1 (5 bases). Trimming removed 6 bases from V and 8 bases from J, with 13 bases in between. In germline, CDR1 is MDHEN, CDR2 SYDVKM. This CDR3 spans 13 amino acids. CDR3 sequence reads: CASRSQGREKLFF. In nucleotides, the CDR3 is TGTGCCAGCAGAAGCCAGGGTAGAGAAAAACTGTTTTTT.

CDR3 bases: TGTGCCAGCAGCAAGAGGACTAGCGGGAGGGCCTCCGGGGAGCTGTTTTTT. Protein sequence: CASSKRTSGRASGELFF. The J gene is TRBJ2-2, the V gene TRBV7-3; 15 nucleotides agree with TRBD2. The CDR3 runs 17 residues. The junction had 7 bases not matched to a gene; V was cut back by 5 bases and J by 6 bases. The V gene's germline CDR1 is SGHTA and CDR2 FQGTGA.

The chain employs TRBV2 and TRBJ2-7; 9 bases are a match to TRBD2. Trimming took 9 bases from V and 0 from J; bases not matched to a gene: 9. CDR3 size: 15 residues. Germline V lookup: CDR1 SNHLY, CDR2 FYNNEI. CDR3 in DNA: TGTGCCAGTGGCGGGTCTAGCGGGGCCTCCTACGAGCAGTACTTC. As protein: CASGGSSGASYEQYF. The entire variable domain, with the rest obtained from reference TRBV2 and TRBJ2-7, is as follows: EPEVTQTPSHQVTQMGQEVILRCVPISNHLYFYWYRQILGQKVEFLVSFYNNEISEKSEIFDDQFSVERPDGSNFTLKIRSTKLEDSAMYFCASGGSSGASYEQYFGPGTRLTVT.

V gene TRBV7-2 combines with J gene TRBJ1-1; 10 positions match TRBD1. V shed 7 bases, J shed 5 bases, and the junction held 7 bases outside the gene matches. CDR1 and CDR2 from the germline V gene are SGHTA and FQGNSA. The CDR3 runs to 14 residues. As DNA, the CDR3 is TGTGCCAGCATCCGGGACAGGGGCGAAACTGAAGCTTTCTTT. Its protein is CASIRDRGETEAFF. The complete variable domain, with remaining parts taken from reference TRBV7-2 and TRBJ1-1, reads GAGVSQSPSNKVTEKGKDVELRCDPISGHTALYWYRQSLGQGLEFLIYFQGNSAPDKSGLPSDRFSAERTGGSVSTLTIQRTQQEDSAVYLCASIRDRGETEAFFGQGTRLTVV.

As for this clone: This specimen includes other DNA sequences encoding the same CDR3. This chain links TRBV11-2 with TRBJ2-5, with 12 nucleotides matching TRBD2. Germline loops: CDR1 SGHAT, CDR2 FQNNGV. The CDR3 loop spans 14 amino acids. The ends lost 6 bases at V and 2 bases at J; junction bases unmatched: 1. CDR3 region: CASSLAGGQETQYF. The CDR3 nucleotides read TGTGCCAGCAGTCTAGCGGGAGGGCAAGAGACCCAGTACTTC.

The chain recombines TRBV7-2 with TRBJ2-7, with 9 bases fitting TRBD1. Germline CDR1 and CDR2: SGHTA and FQGNSA. The CDR3 runs 16 residues. J was trimmed by 4 bases and V by 1 base; bases with no gene match: 8. The CDR3 reads CASSLVPGTGPYEQYF. CDR3 in DNA: TGTGCCAGCAGCTTAGTTCCCGGGACAGGGCCATACGAGCAGTACTTC.

The chain joins TRBV7-3 to TRBJ1-3; a possible D gene is TRBD1 (6 bases). The V gene lost 5 bases and the J gene lost 2 bases, with 10 bases spanning the gap. The germline V gene encodes CDR1 SGHTA and CDR2 FQGTGA. The CDR3 totals 14 residues. CDR3 in amino acids: CASSLQGAGNTIYF. Here the CDR3 DNA reads TGTGCCAGCAGCCTACAGGGTGCTGGAAACACCATATATTTT.

This sequence joins TRBV9 and TRBJ1-5, with 7 bases lining up with TRBD1. Germline V gene data show CDR1 as SGDLS and CDR2 as YYNGEE. V shed 2 bases and J 7 bases; nucleotides not matched to a gene: 6. This CDR3 region has 14 residues. CDR3 sequence (DNA): TGTGCCAGCAGCGTGACAGGGTCGGGCCAGCCCCAGCATTTT. It encodes CASSVTGSGQPQHF.